The rows below give T cell receptor beta chains drawn from one sample of a study of shared clonotypes between healthy human individuals. The table came from immunoSEQ multiplex PCR; TCRdb's copy has only in-frame clones and leaves some out. This sample yields about 680,000 clones, of which around four fifths are seen a single time; about 1.8% belongs to the top ten. The source material was memory CD4+ T cells sorted from blood. The origin of the receptors is a woman in her 30s in good health. Each CDR3 is given with its conserved first and last residue. D genes are given only for firm matches. Clone size is stated in some rows and not others, as once, few, many or a class when expanded.

v_call: TRBV7-9
j_call: TRBJ2-3
d_call: -
clone_size: -
cdr3_nt: TGTGCCAGCAGCTTAGGGAGATCTCCCCCACTAGCAGACACAGATACGCAGTATTTT
cdr3_aa: CASSLGRSPPLADTDTQYF

v_call: TRBV4-1
j_call: TRBJ1-5
d_call: -
clone_size: -
cdr3_nt: TGCGCCAGCAGCTCGCCGGGACTCGGGCAGCCCCAGCATTTT
cdr3_aa: CASSSPGLGQPQHF

v_call: TRBV19
j_call: TRBJ2-1
d_call: -
clone_size: many
cdr3_nt: TGTGCCAGTAGTATGCGCGGGCTGTACAATGAGCAGTTCTTC
cdr3_aa: CASSMRGLYNEQFF

v_call: TRBV6-6
j_call: TRBJ1-3
d_call: -
clone_size: -
cdr3_nt: TGTGCCAGCAGTTCACCGGACAGCTCTGGAAACACCATATATTTT
cdr3_aa: CASSSPDSSGNTIYF

v_call: TRBV7-3
j_call: TRBJ2-2
d_call: -
clone_size: few
cdr3_nt: TGTGCCAGCAGCTTCCGGGACACCGGGGAGCTGTTTTTT
cdr3_aa: CASSFRDTGELFF

v_call: TRBV19
j_call: TRBJ2-7
d_call: -
clone_size: few
cdr3_nt: TGTGCAACATCCCGCAGGGCCGGCGAGCAGTACTTC
cdr3_aa: CATSRRAGEQYF

v_call: TRBV6-4
j_call: TRBJ2-1
d_call: TRBD1
clone_size: -
cdr3_nt: TGTGCCAGCAGTGGGGGACAGGGGGGCGAGCAGTTCTTC
cdr3_aa: CASSGGQGGEQFF

v_call: TRBV27
j_call: TRBJ1-5
d_call: -
clone_size: -
cdr3_nt: TGTGCCAGCAGTCCAACTAGAAGTCAGCCCCAGCATTTT
cdr3_aa: CASSPTRSQPQHF

v_call: TRBV9
j_call: TRBJ2-7
d_call: TRBD2
clone_size: once
cdr3_nt: TGTGCCAGCAGCCCCCAATTGGGGGAGGGCCTCTACGAGCAGTACTTC
cdr3_aa: CASSPQLGEGLYEQYF

v_call: TRBV19
j_call: TRBJ1-2
d_call: -
clone_size: -
cdr3_nt: TGTGCCAGTATCCGAGGTCGGGAGGATGGCTACACCTTC
cdr3_aa: CASIRGREDGYTF

v_call: TRBV14
j_call: TRBJ1-2
d_call: -
clone_size: -
cdr3_nt: TGTGCCAGCAGCCCACGAAGGTCCCTGGGCTACACCTTC
cdr3_aa: CASSPRRSLGYTF

v_call: TRBV7-2
j_call: TRBJ2-4
d_call: TRBD1
clone_size: few
cdr3_nt: TGTGCCAGCAGCTTAGTAGCCCTCTTACAGGGGGCCAAAAACATTCAGTACTTC
cdr3_aa: CASSLVALLQGAKNIQYF

v_call: TRBV7-9
j_call: TRBJ1-5
d_call: -
clone_size: -
cdr3_nt: TGTGCCAGCAGCTTAGCGATTCAGGGAAGTGACAATCAGCCCCAGCATTTT
cdr3_aa: CASSLAIQGSDNQPQHF

v_call: TRBV11-2
j_call: TRBJ1-4
d_call: -
clone_size: few
cdr3_nt: TGTGCCAGCAGCCCCCGGCCGGATGCAACTAATGAAAAACTGTTTTTT
cdr3_aa: CASSPRPDATNEKLFF

v_call: TRBV19
j_call: TRBJ1-5
d_call: -
clone_size: -
cdr3_nt: TGTGCCAGTAGTACGCAAATGGGGGGAAAGCCCCAGCATTTT
cdr3_aa: CASSTQMGGKPQHF

v_call: TRBV4-1
j_call: TRBJ2-7
d_call: TRBD1
clone_size: -
cdr3_nt: TGCGCCAGCAGCCAGACCGGGACAGTCTCCTACGAGCAGTACTTC
cdr3_aa: CASSQTGTVSYEQYF

v_call: TRBV6-6
j_call: TRBJ1-1
d_call: -
clone_size: -
cdr3_nt: TGTGCCAGCAGTTACTCGTTCCAAACTGAAGCTTTCTTT
cdr3_aa: CASSYSFQTEAFF

v_call: TRBV9
j_call: TRBJ1-2
d_call: -
clone_size: -
cdr3_nt: TGTGCCAGCAGCGCCGGACTGGCGAACTATGGCTACACCTTC
cdr3_aa: CASSAGLANYGYTF

v_call: TRBV25-1
j_call: TRBJ2-2
d_call: TRBD2
clone_size: many
cdr3_nt: TGTGCCAGCAGCGGACTAGGTTGGACCGGGGAGCTGTTTTTT
cdr3_aa: CASSGLGWTGELFF

v_call: TRBV28
j_call: TRBJ1-2
d_call: -
clone_size: once
cdr3_nt: TGTGCCAGCCTCCACATGGAGGTAACGGGCTACACCTTC
cdr3_aa: CASLHMEVTGYTF

v_call: TRBV19
j_call: TRBJ1-1
d_call: -
clone_size: few
cdr3_nt: TGTGCCAGTAGTATGGAACTCGCGCAGAGGACTGAAGCTTTCTTT
cdr3_aa: CASSMELAQRTEAFF

v_call: TRBV5-1
j_call: TRBJ2-6
d_call: -
clone_size: -
cdr3_nt: TGCGCCAGCAGCCAGGGTGTGGGGGCCAACGTCCTGACTTTC
cdr3_aa: CASSQGVGANVLTF

v_call: TRBV28
j_call: TRBJ1-1
d_call: -
clone_size: -
cdr3_nt: TGTGCCAGCAGCGATGTTGAAGCTTTCTTT
cdr3_aa: CASSDVEAFF

v_call: TRBV2
j_call: TRBJ2-5
d_call: -
clone_size: -
cdr3_nt: TGTGCCAGCAGGCTTGAAGGAGTCCGCCAAGAGACCCAGTACTTC
cdr3_aa: CASRLEGVRQETQYF

v_call: TRBV28
j_call: TRBJ2-5
d_call: TRBD2
clone_size: -
cdr3_nt: TGTGCCAGCAGTTCTAGCGGGAGAGAGACCCAGTACTTC
cdr3_aa: CASSSSGRETQYF

v_call: TRBV6-4
j_call: TRBJ2-1
d_call: -
clone_size: few
cdr3_nt: TGTGCCAGCAGTGACTCGGACAGCAATGAGCAGTTCTTC
cdr3_aa: CASSDSDSNEQFF

v_call: TRBV6-6
j_call: TRBJ1-3
d_call: TRBD1
clone_size: -
cdr3_nt: TGTGCCAGCAGAGATGGACAGGTTTCTGGAAACACCATATATTTT
cdr3_aa: CASRDGQVSGNTIYF

v_call: TRBV7-2
j_call: TRBJ2-7
d_call: -
clone_size: -
cdr3_nt: TGTGCCAGCAGCTTGGGGCGCACGGGGAACTACTACGAGCAGTACTTC
cdr3_aa: CASSLGRTGNYYEQYF

v_call: TRBV5-1
j_call: TRBJ2-5
d_call: -
clone_size: -
cdr3_nt: TGCGCCAGCAGCTTGGGCGCGGGATCGAGAGAGACCCAGTACTTC
cdr3_aa: CASSLGAGSRETQYF

v_call: TRBV30
j_call: TRBJ1-5
d_call: -
clone_size: once
cdr3_nt: TGTGCCTGGAGTGTTGAGGGCAATCAGCCCCAGCATTTT
cdr3_aa: CAWSVEGNQPQHF

v_call: TRBV27
j_call: TRBJ2-2
d_call: -
clone_size: few
cdr3_nt: TGTGCCAGCAGTTTCGGCCATCATGAGGGCGGGGAGCTGTTTTTT
cdr3_aa: CASSFGHHEGGELFF

v_call: TRBV5-1
j_call: TRBJ2-2
d_call: TRBD1
clone_size: -
cdr3_nt: TGCGCCAGCAGCCTGGGACAGATGAACACCGGGGAGCTGTTTTTT
cdr3_aa: CASSLGQMNTGELFF

v_call: TRBV7-2
j_call: TRBJ2-1
d_call: TRBD1
clone_size: -
cdr3_nt: TGTGCCAGCAGCTTTGACAGGGCGGGTGAGCAGTTCTTC
cdr3_aa: CASSFDRAGEQFF

v_call: TRBV2
j_call: TRBJ2-2
d_call: TRBD2
clone_size: -
cdr3_nt: TGTGCCAGCGGGAGTATGGGACTAGCGGCCCCCGGGGAGCTGTTTTTT
cdr3_aa: CASGSMGLAAPGELFF

v_call: TRBV6-5
j_call: TRBJ2-1
d_call: -
clone_size: -
cdr3_nt: TGTGCCAGCACCCCCCGACCCAGGGGCCGAGATGAGCAGTTCTTC
cdr3_aa: CASTPRPRGRDEQFF

v_call: TRBV7-7
j_call: TRBJ2-1
d_call: TRBD2
clone_size: -
cdr3_nt: TGTGCCAGCAGCTTACAAGCGGGAGGCCCCTACAATGAGCAGTTCTTC
cdr3_aa: CASSLQAGGPYNEQFF

v_call: TRBV30
j_call: TRBJ1-5
d_call: -
clone_size: -
cdr3_nt: TGTGCCTGGAGTCACAGGTTTAGCAATCAGCCCCAGCATTTT
cdr3_aa: CAWSHRFSNQPQHF

v_call: TRBV11-1
j_call: TRBJ2-7
d_call: TRBD1
clone_size: -
cdr3_nt: TGTGCCAGCAGCTTCGGACAGGGGTATATCGAGCAGTACTTC
cdr3_aa: CASSFGQGYIEQYF

v_call: TRBV30
j_call: TRBJ2-7
d_call: -
clone_size: -
cdr3_nt: TGTGCCTGGACAGGTCCCCCTTCCTACGAGCAGTACTTC
cdr3_aa: CAWTGPPSYEQYF